Each of the 8 T cell receptor beta chains below was sequenced from the same sample in a study of early T cells in non-severe SARS-CoV-2 infection. TCRdb processed the 5' RACE reads anew with MiXCR; each CDR3 protein has one entry. The repertoire holds some 45,000 distinct CDR3 sequences, with under 7.5% as singletons. The sample was whole blood. These receptor sequences come from an adult who was a healthcare worker with PCR-confirmed SARS-CoV-2 infection or an uninfected control (not recorded which).

The CDR3 DNA sequence: TGTGCCAGCAGTGACACCTTGAACACTGAAGCTTTCTTT. Amino acids: CASSDTLNTEAFF. The chain combines TRBV6-1 with TRBJ1-1; the D is unclear. Germline V gene sequence: CDR1 MNHNS, CDR2 SASEGT. The V end lost 3 bases, the J end lost 0 bases, and 5 bases lay between the germline ends. The CDR3 is 13 amino acids.

The chain combines TRBV29-1 with TRBJ2-2; 10 bases align to TRBD2. J lost 9 bases, V lost 4 bases, and 14 bases had no gene match. CDR3 length: 16 residues. Germline loops: CDR1 SQVTM, CDR2 ANQGSEA. CDR3 nucleotides: TGCAGCGTTGGTGGGGCTAGCGGGGGCCAGTTACGGGAGCTGTTTTTT. This translates into CSVGGASGGQLRELFF.

This clonotype was seen more than once but under ten times. The junction does not match germline at one end; this may be a read error. The V gene is TRBV18, the J gene TRBJ2-7; 7 bases align to TRBD1. Germline lookup yields CDR1 KGHSH and CDR2 LQKENI. The CDR3 covers 14 residues. The CDR3 DNA is TGTACCAGCTCCCACACCCAGGGGGACGACGAGCAGTACTTC. Its protein is CTSSHTQGDDEQYF.

The genes are TRBV20-1 and TRBJ2-5; D unresolved. V lost 4 bases, J lost 3 bases, and 12 bases lay in between. The germline V gene has CDR1 DFQATT and CDR2 SNEGSKA (reference sequence). The CDR3 consists of 13 residues. CDR3 sequence reads: CSANPVGKETQYF. The CDR3 DNA sequence: TGCAGTGCTAACCCAGTGGGGAAAGAGACCCAGTACTTC.

This clonotype has ten or more counts. The CDR3 bases are TGTGCCAGCAGCCCGGACCCTTTTGGGGAGCAGTTCTTC. Translated, it gives CASSPDPFGEQFF. V is TRBV5-5 and J is TRBJ2-1; D is unresolved. The CDR3 totals 13 residues. Germline V lookup: CDR1 SGHKS, CDR2 YYEKEE (reference sequence). Trimming removed 4 bases from V and 10 bases from J, with 15 bases in between.

This clonotype has at least ten counts. CDR3 in DNA: TGTGCCAGCAGCCATTACCAGGGTCTCACCGGGGAGCTGTTTTTT. Translated: CASSHYQGLTGELFF. The V gene is TRBV14, the J gene TRBJ2-2, with D possibly being TRBD1 (5 bases). Germline V gene data show CDR1 as SGHDN and CDR2 as FVKESK. V shed 3 bases and J shed 4 bases, with 12 bases lying between them. The CDR3 has 15 amino acids.

The CDR3 nucleotides read TGTGCCAGCTCCCCCTTATGGGTGGAGGCGACCACAGATACGCAGTATTTT. This translates into CASSPLWVEATTDTQYF. The chain links TRBV18 to TRBJ2-3, with a weak D call TRBD2 (5 bases). The CDR3 runs 17 residues. CDR1 and CDR2 (germline): KGHSH, LQKENI. The V end lost 6 bases, the J end lost 2 bases, and 21 bases lay between the germline ends.

This clonotype was seen many times. This rearrangement joins TRBV6-1 to TRBJ1-4; 10 positions match TRBD1. CDR3 length equals 14 residues. Germline trimming cut 6 bases from V and 6 bases from J; bases unmatched to any gene: 4. Germline CDR1 is MNHNS and CDR2 is SASEGT. The CDR3 here is CASSRQGADEKLFF. In DNA, the CDR3 is TGTGCCAGCAGCCGACAGGGGGCCGATGAAAAACTGTTTTTT.